A single sample gave rise to the 21 T cell receptor beta chains below, sequenced in a study of blood T cell repertoires in COVID-19. Data came from immunoSEQ multiplex PCR; TCRdb stores just in-frame clones and leaves some out. Of about 320,000 clones detected, over 75% appear once; the ten largest clones hold 7.2%. Material: peripheral blood. The receptors were sampled from a human donor in a cohort sampled during active COVID-19.

The genes are TRBV5-4 and TRBJ2-3; 12 bases align to TRBD2. With 5 bases clipped from V and 5 bases from J, the junction kept 6 bases outside the gene matches. Germline CDR1 is SGHNT and CDR2 is YYREEE (reference sequence). There are 15 residues in the CDR3. The CDR3 nucleotides are TGTGCCAGCAGATCTAGCGGGGGGGCCGGAGATACGCAGTATTTT. This encodes CASRSSGGAGDTQYF.

The chain has TRBV15 and TRBJ2-1, with 9 bases aligning to TRBD2. This CDR3 has 18 residues. Trimming removed 0 bases from V and 4 bases from J; junction bases left unmatched: 10. Germline V gene lookup returns CDR1 LNHNV and CDR2 YYDKDF (reference sequence). CDR3 amino acids: CATSRESRKREVYNEQFF. The CDR3 nucleotides are TGTGCCACCAGCAGAGAATCCCGGAAGCGGGAGGTTTACAATGAGCAGTTCTTC.

Only one count was recorded for this clone. The CDR3 loop is CASSYAKTGPYEQYF. In DNA, the CDR3 is TGTGCCAGCAGTTACGCAAAGACAGGCCCCTACGAGCAGTACTTC. The chain carries TRBV6-5 and TRBJ2-7, with a possible D match to TRBD1 (6 bases). Germline-derived CDR1 and CDR2 are MNHEY and SVGAGI. This CDR3 spans 15 amino acids. V lost 2 bases and J lost 2, with 13 bases in between.

The V call is TRBV5-4, the J call TRBJ2-5; no firm D call. The length of the CDR3 is 13 residues. Trimming pared 1 base from V and 5 bases from J, leaving 9 bases between. The germline gives CDR1 SGHNT, CDR2 YYREEE (reference sequence). The CDR3 loop is CASSLSFRETQYF. As DNA, the CDR3 is TGTGCCAGCAGCTTGAGTTTTCGGGAGACCCAGTACTTC.

The chain carries TRBV15 and TRBJ1-4; D possibly corresponds to TRBD1 (5 bases). Germline CDR1 is LNHNV and CDR2 is YYDKDF (reference sequence). The CDR3 length is 20 residues. V lost 1 base to trimming and J lost 0 bases, with 21 bases between them. DNA for the CDR3: TGTGCCACCAGCAGAGGAGAGACAGCCTTTATTATTGCAACTAATGAAAAACTGTTTTTT. The encoded protein is CATSRGETAFIIATNEKLFF. Together with reference TRBV15 and TRBJ1-4, the CDR3 gives the full variable domain: DAMVIQNPRYQVTQFGKPVTLSCSQTLNHNVMYWYQQKSSQAPKLLFHYYDKDFNNEADTPDNFQSRRPNTSFCFLDIRSPGLGDTAMYLCATSRGETAFIIATNEKLFFGSGTQLSVL.

The chain is built from TRBV2 and TRBJ2-7, with a weak D call TRBD1 (6 bases). Germline lookup yields CDR1 SNHLY and CDR2 FYNNEI. This CDR3 has 15 amino acids. With 1 base removed from V and 5 bases from J, the gap between germline ends came to 15 bases. The CDR3 region is CASSEEGRGLDEQYF. The CDR3 DNA follows: TGTGCCAGCAGTGAAGAGGGCAGGGGATTAGACGAGCAGTACTTC. The full variable domain, in which reference TRBV2 and TRBJ2-7 provide the parts outside the CDR3, is EPEVTQTPSHQVTQMGQEVILRCVPISNHLYFYWYRQILGQKVEFLVSFYNNEISEKSEIFDDQFSVERPDGSNFTLKIRSTKLEDSAMYFCASSEEGRGLDEQYFGPGTRLTVT.

This chain connects TRBV7-9 to TRBJ2-2; TRBD1 aligns across 10 bases. J lost 6 bases, V lost 7 bases, and 14 bases had no gene match. This CDR3 spans 17 amino acids. Germline V gene lookup returns CDR1 SEHNR and CDR2 FQNEAQ (reference sequence). CDR3 protein: CASTSGVDRGQAGELFF. The CDR3, as DNA: TGTGCCAGCACCTCAGGTGTCGACAGGGGGCAGGCCGGGGAGCTGTTTTTT.

This rearrangement joins TRBV7-3 to TRBJ1-6; 8 bases match TRBD1. This CDR3 has 16 amino acids. Germline values: CDR1 SGHTA, CDR2 FQGTGA. Germline trimming cut 1 base from V and 6 bases from J; bases unmatched to any gene: 5. The CDR3 nucleotides read TGTGCCAGCAGCTTAAGGGGGACAGGACTTAATTCACCCCTCCACTTT. This codes for CASSLRGTGLNSPLHF. Full variable domain (remainder filled in from reference TRBV7-3 and TRBJ1-6): GAGVSQTPSNKVTEKGKYVELRCDPISGHTALYWYRQSLGQGPEFLIYFQGTGAADDSGLPNDRFFAVRPEGSVSTLKIQRTERGDSAVYLCASSLRGTGLNSPLHFGNGTRLTVT.

This chain links TRBV29-1 with TRBJ1-4, with D possibly being TRBD1 (6 bases). The CDR3 contains 14 residues. V was cut by 6 bases and J by 0 bases, with 11 bases left in between. Germline CDR1 and CDR2: SQVTM and ANQGSEA. CDR3 bases: TGCAGCGTGACAGGCAGGTCAACTAATGAAAAACTGTTTTTT. This sequence encodes CSVTGRSTNEKLFF. The full variable domain, its missing parts supplied by reference TRBV29-1 and TRBJ1-4, is SAVISQKPSRDICQRGTSLTIQCQVDSQVTMMFWYRQQPGQSLTLIATANQGSEATYESGFVIDKFPISRPNLTFSTLTVSNMSPEDSSIYLCSVTGRSTNEKLFFGSGTQLSVL.

The CDR3 spells CSLMTGAGYTF. The CDR3 nucleotides read TGCAGCCTCATGACAGGGGCCGGCTACACCTTC. The chain couples TRBV29-1 to TRBJ1-2; 8 bases agree with TRBD1. CDR3 length: 11 amino acids. CDR1 is SQVTM and CDR2 is ANQGSEA in the germline V gene. Trimming at V came to 8 bases and at J to 8 bases, leaving 7 bases not matched to a gene.

The chain carries TRBV6-5 and TRBJ1-6; TRBD1 agrees at 9 bases. The CDR3 contains 15 residues. CDR1 is MNHEY, CDR2 SVGAGI, per germline. The ends lost 6 bases at V and 6 bases at J; junction bases unmatched: 6. The DNA of the CDR3 is TGTGCCAGCAGAGCGGGGACAGGGTCTAATTCACCCCTCCACTTT. It codes for CASRAGTGSNSPLHF.

The chain couples TRBV19 to TRBJ1-1; D gene ambiguous. From germline, CDR1 is LNHDA and CDR2 SQIVND (reference sequence). Trimming took 7 bases from V and 7 from J, leaving 16 bases between them. The CDR3 contains 13 residues. The DNA for the CDR3 is TGTGCCAGTACAGTTGTGGCCGGCGGTGAAGCTTTCTTT. Translated, it gives CASTVVAGGEAFF.

This chain connects TRBV7-9 to TRBJ1-5; no definite D call. This CDR3 contains 14 residues. The ends were cut back, 5 bases at V and 1 base at J, with 9 bases in the middle. CDR1 is SEHNR, CDR2 FQNEAQ, per germline (reference sequence). The CDR3 protein is CASSLGPSNQPQHF. The DNA of the CDR3 is TGTGCCAGCAGCCTGGGCCCAAGCAATCAGCCCCAGCATTTT.

This clone was counted a single time. The V and J genes are TRBV6-5 and TRBJ1-2; 10 nucleotides align to TRBD1. Per the germline V gene, CDR1 is MNHEY and CDR2 is SVGAGI. The CDR3 sequence is 16 residues long. V lost 0 bases to trimming and J lost 3 bases; unmatched junction nucleotides: 4. Here the CDR3 reads CASSYSRTGGYYGYTF. The CDR3 bases are TGTGCCAGCAGTTACTCGAGGACAGGGGGTTACTATGGCTACACCTTC.

The CDR3: CATSRLADYGYTF. For the CDR3, the DNA is TGTGCCACCAGCAGATTAGCTGACTATGGCTACACCTTC. This sequence joins TRBV15 and TRBJ1-2; no clear D. The CDR3 spans 13 residues. The V end lost 2 bases, the J end lost 3 bases, and 7 bases lay between the germline ends. Germline CDR1 and CDR2: LNHNV and YYDKDF (reference sequence).

Of note for this clone: The identical CDR3 is also encoded by other nucleotide sequences in the sample. The chain is built from TRBV30 and TRBJ1-2; the match to TRBD1 covers 10 bases. Trimming took 0 bases from V and 6 from J; bases not matched to a gene: 1. The CDR3 has 13 amino acids. The germline gives CDR1 GTSNPN, CDR2 SVGIG (reference sequence). As DNA, the CDR3 is TGTGCCTGGAGTGTGGGGACAGGGGATGGCTACACCTTC. Encoded protein: CAWSVGTGDGYTF.

The chain is built from TRBV6-1 and TRBJ1-4; 7 positions match TRBD1. V trimming: 4 bases; J trimming: 0 bases; junction bases outside the gene matches: 5. The CDR3 is 16 residues long. CDR1 and CDR2 from the germline V gene are MNHNS and SASEGT. The CDR3, as DNA: TGTGCCAGCAGTGCCTACAGGGGAGCAACTAATGAAAAACTGTTTTTT. This codes for CASSAYRGATNEKLFF.

The chain recombines TRBV6-4 with TRBJ1-2; the match to TRBD1 covers 7 bases. The V gene's germline CDR1 is MRHNA and CDR2 SNTAGT. The junction had 5 bases not matched to a gene; V was cut back by 6 bases and J by 4 bases. This CDR3 is built from 13 residues. CDR3: CASRAGGSYGYTF. The CDR3 region has the DNA TGTGCCAGCAGGGCAGGGGGTAGCTATGGCTACACCTTC.

The chain combines TRBV24-1 with TRBJ2-7; maybe TRBD2 (5 bases). The CDR3 contains 14 residues. Trimming removed 4 bases at V and 0 bases at J, with 9 bases between. Germline V gene sequence: CDR1 KGHDR, CDR2 SFDVKD. DNA for the CDR3: TGTGCCACCAGTGACCCGGGGATCTCCTACGAGCAGTACTTC. Its protein product is CATSDPGISYEQYF.

The rearrangement uses TRBV3-1 (or the pseudogene TRBV3-2) and TRBJ1-6, with D tentatively TRBD1 (6 bases). The V gene lost 4 bases and the J gene lost 5 bases, with 12 bases spanning the gap. The CDR3 has 15 amino acids. Germline values: CDR1 LGHDT, CDR2 YNNKEL (reference sequence). The CDR3, as DNA: TGTGCCAGCAGCCCAACAGGGCCCAATAATTCACCCCTCCACTTT. It specifies CASSPTGPNNSPLHF.

This clone was counted between two and nine times. This chain connects TRBV4-2 to TRBJ2-5; 10 bases fit TRBD2. The CDR3 has 17 amino acids. The trim removed 1 base at V and 3 bases at J, leaving 8 bases unmatched. In germline, CDR1 is LGHNA, CDR2 YNFKEQ. The CDR3 DNA reads as TGTGCCAGCAGCCAAGGGGGGCTAGCGGGGGACAAAGAGACCCAGTACTTC. This gives the protein CASSQGGLAGDKETQYF.